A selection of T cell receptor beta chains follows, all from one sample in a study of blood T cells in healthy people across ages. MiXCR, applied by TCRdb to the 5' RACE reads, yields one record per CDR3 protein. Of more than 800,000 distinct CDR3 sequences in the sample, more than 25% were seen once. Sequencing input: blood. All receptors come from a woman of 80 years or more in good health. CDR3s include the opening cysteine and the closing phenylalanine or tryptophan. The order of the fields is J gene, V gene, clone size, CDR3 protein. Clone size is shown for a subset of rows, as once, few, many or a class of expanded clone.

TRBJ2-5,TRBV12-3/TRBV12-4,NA,CASSTLSGGETQYF
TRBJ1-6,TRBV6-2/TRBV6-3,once,CASRGTGGNSPLHF
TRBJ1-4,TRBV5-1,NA,CASSYGTGLEKLFF
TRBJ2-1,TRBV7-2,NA,CGSSLRGASSYNEQFF
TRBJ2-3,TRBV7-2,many,CASSLDLPGGRTDTQYF
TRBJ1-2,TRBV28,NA,CASSAGGLSNYGYTF
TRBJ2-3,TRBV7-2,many,CASSRTLVTQYF
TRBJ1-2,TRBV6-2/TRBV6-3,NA,CTSSYSTGYTF
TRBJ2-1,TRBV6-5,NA,CASSYLTSGGAGNEQFF
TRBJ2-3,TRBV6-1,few,CASITGGVNTDTQYF
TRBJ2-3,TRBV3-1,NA,CASSLRSAGTDTQYF
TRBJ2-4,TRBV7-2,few,CASSLAGGLVKNIQYF
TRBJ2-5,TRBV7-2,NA,CASSLGKGETQYF
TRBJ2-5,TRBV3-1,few,CASSPSQRPRGTQYF
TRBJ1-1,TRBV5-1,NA,CASSLAGTGGYGGTEAFF
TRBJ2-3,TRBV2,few,CASSAQGSTDTQYF
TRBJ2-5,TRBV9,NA,CASSITTAQETQYF
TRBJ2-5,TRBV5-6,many,CASSLTSGAIQETQYF
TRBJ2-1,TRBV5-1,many,CASSLDRQYNEQFF
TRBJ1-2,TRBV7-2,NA,CASSIPGVGANYGYTF
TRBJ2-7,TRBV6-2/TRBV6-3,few,CASRTDGSYEQYF
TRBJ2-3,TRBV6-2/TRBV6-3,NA,CASSLYSDGDTQYF
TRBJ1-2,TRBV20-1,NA,CSARLQSRTTGSNYGYTF
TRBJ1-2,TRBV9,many,CASSLVVQGNGYTF
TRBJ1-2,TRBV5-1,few,CASSWGQGSNYGYTF
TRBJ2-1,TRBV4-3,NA,CASSQDGGLAGSSYNEQFF
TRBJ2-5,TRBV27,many,CASSLSGIAGGQETQYF
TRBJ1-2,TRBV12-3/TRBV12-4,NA,CASSVSGQGEGYTF
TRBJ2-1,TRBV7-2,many,CASSPWTSGGSYNEQFF
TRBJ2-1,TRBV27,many,CASSLWGRAYNEQFF
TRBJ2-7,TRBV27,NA,CASSLSAISGGGLTERYF
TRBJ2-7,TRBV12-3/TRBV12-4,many,CASSSPSARSRSYEQYF
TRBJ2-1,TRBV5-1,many,CASSLQARLASGVDEQFF
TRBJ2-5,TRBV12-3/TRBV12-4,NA,CASTDIRGPQETQYF
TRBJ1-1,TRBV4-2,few,CASSRWGEGTEAFF
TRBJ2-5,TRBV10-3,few,CAISRGPDEQYF
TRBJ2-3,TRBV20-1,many,CSASVRTDTQYF
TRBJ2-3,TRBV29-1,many,CSVEAWRRASDTQYF
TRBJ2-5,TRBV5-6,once,CASSLEWLTGGLETQYF
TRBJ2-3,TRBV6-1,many,CASPFPGTDTQYF
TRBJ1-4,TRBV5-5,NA,CASSRAGTGAEELFF
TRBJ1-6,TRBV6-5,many,CASSYGTGRNNSPLHF
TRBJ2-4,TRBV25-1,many,CASSATGGGDIQYF
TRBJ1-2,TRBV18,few,CASSASRGEDYGYTF
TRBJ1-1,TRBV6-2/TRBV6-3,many,CASSYSGQPLHSEAFF
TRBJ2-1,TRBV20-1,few,CSARGRTNPNEQFF
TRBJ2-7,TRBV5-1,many,CASSRGAVAAYEQYF
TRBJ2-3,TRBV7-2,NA,CASSLTGPSMAISGGRADTQYF
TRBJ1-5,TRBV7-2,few,CASSYTNQPQHF
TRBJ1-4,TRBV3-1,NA,CASSQGTPGANEKLFF
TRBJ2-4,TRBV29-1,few,CSVQPPDGNIQYF
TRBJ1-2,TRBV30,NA,CAWSWSSGGYTF
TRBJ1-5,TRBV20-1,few,CSADPGGGLDNQPQHF
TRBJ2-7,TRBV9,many,CASSAQPGTSYEQYF